This passage covers 4 T cell receptor beta chains from one sample sequenced in a study of control samples from healthy donors and cancer patients. The table came from immunoSEQ multiplex PCR; TCRdb's copy has only in-frame clones and leaves some out. The sample includes 64,000 or so clones, roughly nine tenths of them seen just once. The sample consisted of PBMCs. These receptors originate from a man aged 35-49 years with colorectal cancer.

Only one count was recorded for this clone. The CDR3 DNA is TGCGCCAGCAGCTTGGGACAGGGTAACCTAAGGTCTGGGGCCAACGTCCTGACTTTC. Its translation is CASSLGQGNLRSGANVLTF. This chain joins TRBV5-1 and TRBJ2-6, with 7 bases identical to TRBD1. Trimming at V came to 0 bases and at J to 1 base, leaving 10 bases not matched to a gene. Germline V lookup: CDR1 SGHRS, CDR2 YFSETQ. This CDR3 spans 19 amino acids.

This chain joins TRBV7-6 and TRBJ1-1; no firm D call. Germline V lookup: CDR1 SGHVS, CDR2 FNYEAQ. Trimming took off 3 bases at V and 1 base at J, with 6 bases between the two ends. This CDR3 is built from 13 residues. The CDR3 region has the DNA TGTGCCAGCAGCTTTTCCCCGAACACTGAAGCTTTCTTT. Translation: CASSFSPNTEAFF.

The chain is built from TRBV14 and TRBJ2-4; 9 bases match TRBD2. The CDR3 extends over 15 amino acids. The V gene's germline CDR1 is SGHDN and CDR2 FVKESK. Trimming cost V 1 base and J 6 bases; bases outside gene matches: 4. CDR3 protein: CASSQAVAGANIQYF. The CDR3, as DNA: TGTGCCAGCAGCCAAGCGGTAGCGGGGGCAAACATTCAGTACTTC.

The chain links TRBV5-1 to TRBJ2-3, with D unresolved. Germline CDR1 and CDR2: SGHRS and YFSETQ. The CDR3 totals 15 residues. The V end lost 4 bases, the J end lost 6 bases, and 18 bases lay between the germline ends. The CDR3 DNA sequence: TGCGCCAGCAGCCTAAATAGTGCGCGGCGGGATACGCAGTATTTT. Its protein product is CASSLNSARRDTQYF.